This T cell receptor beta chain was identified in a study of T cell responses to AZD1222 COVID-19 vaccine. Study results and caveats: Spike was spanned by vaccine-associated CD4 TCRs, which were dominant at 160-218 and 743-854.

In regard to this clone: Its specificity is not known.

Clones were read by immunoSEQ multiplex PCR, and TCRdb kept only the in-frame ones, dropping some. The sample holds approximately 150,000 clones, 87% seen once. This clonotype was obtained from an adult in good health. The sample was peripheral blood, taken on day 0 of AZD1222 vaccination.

Here the CDR3 reads CASSDPGRTEAFF. In DNA, the CDR3 is TGTGCCAGCAGTGATCCGGGGAGAACTGAAGCTTTCTTT. The chain uses TRBV25-1 and TRBJ1-1, with D unresolved. This CDR3 spans 13 amino acids. The germline CDR1 and CDR2 sequences are MGHDK and SYGVNS. V was shortened by 3 bases and J by 5 bases, with 10 bases between the two germline ends. The full variable domain, completed using reference TRBV25-1 and TRBJ1-1, is EADIYQTPRYLVIGTGKKITLECSQTMGHDKMYWYQQDPGMELHLIHYSYGVNSTEKGDLSSESTVSRIRTEHFPLTLESARPSHTSQYLCASSDPGRTEAFFGQGTRLTVV.